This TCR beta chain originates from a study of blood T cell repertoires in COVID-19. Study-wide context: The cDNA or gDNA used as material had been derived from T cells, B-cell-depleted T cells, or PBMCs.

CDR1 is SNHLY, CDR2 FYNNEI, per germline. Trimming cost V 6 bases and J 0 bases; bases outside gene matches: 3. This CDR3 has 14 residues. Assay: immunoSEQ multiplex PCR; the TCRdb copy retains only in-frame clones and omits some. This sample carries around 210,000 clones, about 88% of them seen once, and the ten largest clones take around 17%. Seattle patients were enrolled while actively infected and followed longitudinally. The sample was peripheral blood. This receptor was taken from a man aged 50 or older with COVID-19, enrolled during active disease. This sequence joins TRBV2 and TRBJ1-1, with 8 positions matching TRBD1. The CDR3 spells CASRGTGLNTEAFF. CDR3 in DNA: TGTGCCAGCAGGGGGACAGGACTGAACACTGAAGCTTTCTTT.